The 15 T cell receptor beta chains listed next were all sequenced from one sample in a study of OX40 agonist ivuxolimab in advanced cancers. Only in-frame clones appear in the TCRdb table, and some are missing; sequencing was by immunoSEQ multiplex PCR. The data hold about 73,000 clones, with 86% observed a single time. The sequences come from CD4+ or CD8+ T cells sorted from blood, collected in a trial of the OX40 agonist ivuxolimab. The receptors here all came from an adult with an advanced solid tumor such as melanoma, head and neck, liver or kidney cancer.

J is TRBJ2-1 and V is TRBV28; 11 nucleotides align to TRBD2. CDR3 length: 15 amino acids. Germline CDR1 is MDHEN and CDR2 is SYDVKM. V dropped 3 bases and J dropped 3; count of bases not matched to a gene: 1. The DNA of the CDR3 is TGTGCCAGCAGTTTGACTAGCGGGAACTACAATGAGCAGTTCTTC. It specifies CASSLTSGNYNEQFF.

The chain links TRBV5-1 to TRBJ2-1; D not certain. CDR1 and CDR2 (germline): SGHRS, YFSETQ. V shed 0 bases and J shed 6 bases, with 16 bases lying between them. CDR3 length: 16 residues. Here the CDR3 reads CASSLGGSHMGNEQFF. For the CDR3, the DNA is TGCGCCAGCAGCTTGGGTGGATCCCATATGGGCAATGAGCAGTTCTTC.

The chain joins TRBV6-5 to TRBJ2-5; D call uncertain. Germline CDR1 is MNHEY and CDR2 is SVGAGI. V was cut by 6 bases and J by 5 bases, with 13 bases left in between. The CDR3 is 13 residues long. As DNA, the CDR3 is TGTGCCAGCAGCGAGACACCGCAGGAGACCCAGTACTTC. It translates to CASSETPQETQYF.

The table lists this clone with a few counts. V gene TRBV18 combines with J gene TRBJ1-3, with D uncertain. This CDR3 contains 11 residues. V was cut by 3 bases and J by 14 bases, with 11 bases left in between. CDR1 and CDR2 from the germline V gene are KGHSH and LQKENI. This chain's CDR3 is CASSPGFELYF. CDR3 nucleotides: TGTGCCAGCTCACCGGGGTTCGAGTTATATTTT.

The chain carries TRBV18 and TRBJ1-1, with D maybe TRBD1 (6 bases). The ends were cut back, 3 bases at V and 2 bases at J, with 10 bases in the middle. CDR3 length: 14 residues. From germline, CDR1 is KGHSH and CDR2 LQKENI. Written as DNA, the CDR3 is TGTGCCAGCTCACCCGACAGGTCAAACACTGAAGCTTTCTTT. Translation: CASSPDRSNTEAFF.

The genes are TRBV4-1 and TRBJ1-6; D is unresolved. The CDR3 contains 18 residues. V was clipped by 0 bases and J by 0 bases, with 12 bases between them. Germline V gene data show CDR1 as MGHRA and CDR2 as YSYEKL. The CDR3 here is CASSQDFQESSYNSPLHF. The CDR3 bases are TGCGCCAGCAGCCAAGATTTCCAGGAAAGCTCCTATAATTCACCCCTCCACTTT.

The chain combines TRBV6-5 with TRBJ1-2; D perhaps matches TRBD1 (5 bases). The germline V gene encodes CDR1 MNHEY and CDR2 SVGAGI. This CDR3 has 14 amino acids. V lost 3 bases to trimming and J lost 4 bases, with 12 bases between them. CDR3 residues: CASSYGGSAYGYTF. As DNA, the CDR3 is TGTGCCAGCAGTTATGGGGGATCGGCCTATGGCTACACCTTC.

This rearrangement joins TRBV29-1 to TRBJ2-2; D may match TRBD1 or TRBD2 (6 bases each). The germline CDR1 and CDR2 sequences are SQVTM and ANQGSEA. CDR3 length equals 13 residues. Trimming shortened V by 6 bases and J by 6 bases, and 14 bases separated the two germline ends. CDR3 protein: CSVGASAPGELFF. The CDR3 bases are TGCAGCGTGGGGGCTAGCGCCCCCGGGGAGCTGTTTTTT.

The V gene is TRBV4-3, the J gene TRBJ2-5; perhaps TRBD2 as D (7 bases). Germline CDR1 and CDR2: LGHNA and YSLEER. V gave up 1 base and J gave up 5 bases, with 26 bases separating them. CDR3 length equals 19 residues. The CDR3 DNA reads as TGCGCCAGCAGCCAAGTGGTACCCAAGGGGGGGGCCCGAACTGAGACCCAGTACTTC. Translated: CASSQVVPKGGARTETQYF.

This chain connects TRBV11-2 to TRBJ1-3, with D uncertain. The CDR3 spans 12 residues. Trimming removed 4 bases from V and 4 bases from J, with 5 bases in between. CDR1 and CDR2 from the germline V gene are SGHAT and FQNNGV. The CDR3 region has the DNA TGTGCCAGCAGCTCTGGGGGAAACACCATATATTTT. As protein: CASSSGGNTIYF.

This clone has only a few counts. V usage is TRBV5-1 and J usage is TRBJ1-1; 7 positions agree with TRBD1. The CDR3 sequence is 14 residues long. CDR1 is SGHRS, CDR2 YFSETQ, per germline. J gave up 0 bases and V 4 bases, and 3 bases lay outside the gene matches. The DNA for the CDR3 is TGCGCCAGCAGCCAACAGGGGTTGAACACTGAAGCTTTCTTT. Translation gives CASSQQGLNTEAFF.

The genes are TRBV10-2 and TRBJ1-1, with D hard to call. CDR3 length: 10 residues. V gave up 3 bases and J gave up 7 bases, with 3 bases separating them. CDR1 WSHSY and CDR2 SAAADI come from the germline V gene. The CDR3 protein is CASSDIEAFF. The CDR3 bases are TGCGCCAGCAGTGACATTGAAGCTTTCTTT.

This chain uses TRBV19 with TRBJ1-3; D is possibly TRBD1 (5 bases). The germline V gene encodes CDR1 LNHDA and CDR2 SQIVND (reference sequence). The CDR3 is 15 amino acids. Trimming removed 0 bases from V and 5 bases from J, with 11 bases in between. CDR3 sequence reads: CASSIESGTRNTIYF. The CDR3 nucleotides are TGTGCCAGTAGTATAGAGTCGGGGACCCGAAACACCATATATTTT.

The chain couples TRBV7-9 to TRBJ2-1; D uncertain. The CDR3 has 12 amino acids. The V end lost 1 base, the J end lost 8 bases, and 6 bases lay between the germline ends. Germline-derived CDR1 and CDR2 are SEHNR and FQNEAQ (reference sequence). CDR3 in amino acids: CASSLVQDEQFF. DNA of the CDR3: TGTGCCAGCAGCTTAGTTCAGGATGAGCAGTTCTTC.

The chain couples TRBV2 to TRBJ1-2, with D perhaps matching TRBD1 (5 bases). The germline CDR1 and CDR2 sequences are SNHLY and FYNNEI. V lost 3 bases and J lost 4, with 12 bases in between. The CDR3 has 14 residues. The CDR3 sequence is CASSEAGRSYGYTF. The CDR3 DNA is TGTGCCAGCAGTGAGGCGGGACGCAGCTATGGCTACACCTTC.